This section outlines one T cell receptor beta chain sequence together with its context. No cognate antigen has been identified for it. Base qualities were left out, and no much larger clone turns up one base away. This entry belongs to a study of T cell responses to AZD1222 COVID-19 vaccine (dated by TCRdb to about 2021). About the study as a whole: TCR sequencing was performed for 230 to 250 trial participants, of whom some 200 were given two doses of AZD1222 and around 25 were given two doses of MenACWY control vaccine. Trial participants were enrolled by age into 18-55, 56-69 and 70-plus year subgroups, with around 150, 28 and 57 TCR-sequenced participants respectively. The investigation overall reported the following: CD4 TCRs associated with the vaccine covered the entire spike protein, and the dominant responses were in regions 160-218 and 743-854. In the small 56-69-year group, the increase in depth fell short of significance, most likely because of low power. Because no samples from the day 14 peak response were available, repertoires could be characterized only after the peak T cell response. After two AZD1222 doses, both the breadth and the depth of spike-specific TCRs were significantly higher than at day 0 and than in MenACWY recipients. Conclusions about previously exposed vaccinees are limited because only a handful of AZD1222 recipients were SARS-CoV-2 seropositive at baseline. Reportedly, close to half of the unique spike-specific TCRs recognized epitopes lying outside the regions that are mutated in the B.1.351 and B.1.1.7 variants. Participants were mostly white British and included more females than males, and it was suggested by the authors that clonal diversity may have been underestimated.

The CDR3 regions of human TCRbeta chains were analyzed by immunosequencing. The study's own analysis went as follows. TCRs in the repertoires were compared against a reference library of SARS-CoV-2-specific TCRs that had been generated with the MIRA antigen-specificity platform. Breadth meant the fraction of unique TCRs that were SARS-CoV-2-associated, whereas depth meant the fraction of total T cells that were SARS-CoV-2-associated. Using the MIRA data, each spike-specific TCR was mapped to the spike region that the TCR reacts to and placed in a CD4 or CD8 class. Log10-transformed breadth and depth values were compared by one-way ANOVA with Sidak's multiple comparisons tests. TCRdb stores this immuneACCESS table with in-frame sequences only. Part of the clones is absent; in the studies checked, under half of the shortfall reflects unresolved V genes, and no reason is known for the rest. V and J calls and clone size are given by that table; D and trimming were obtained from the DNA. In this sample the table shows 130,000 to 150,000 clones, about 87% of which occur a single time. The biggest ten clones account for 3% to 4% of the sample.

The germline V gene (reference sequence) supplies CDR1 LNHDA and CDR2 SQIVND. V loses 5 bases of germline sequence and J loses 1 base, and the interval between the two ends is 8 bases. The CDR3 spans 13 residues, from the cysteine through the phenylalanine. Only CDR3 DNA remains: 39 bases, in frame from the first base. What this sample's time point label stands for: baseline before first vaccination. The treatment or condition label, read with the paper, signifies: meningococcal conjugate vaccine given as trial control. Vaccinee samples were obtained from the UK trials COV001 and COV002, which included a single-blind randomized controlled phase 2/3 trial of AZD1222 (ChAdOx1 nCoV-19) in healthy adults. For TCRbeta chain sequencing, PBMC samples from trial participants were taken at day 0 and at day 28 after the second dose.

The chain is encoded by TRBV19 joined to TRBJ1-1, with no confident D gene call. The starting material was peripheral blood, obtained on day 0 of MenACWY control vaccination. The receptor's source is an adult in good health. The sequenced DNA is TGTGCCAGTAGTGGAACATGGAACACTGAAGCTTTCTTT. Translated, this is CASSGTWNTEAFF.